This T cell receptor (beta chain) emerged from a study of spatial heterogeneity in lung cancer. Overall study context: Each time, sequencing found more beta-chain sequences than alpha-chain sequences. Mean representation of each unique TCR and UMI combination in the raw reads exceeded nine occurrences.

Points on this clonotype: The target antigen is unknown.

This CDR3 has 12 residues. CDR1 and CDR2 (germline): GTSNPN, SVGIG (reference sequence). Trimming stripped 1 base from V and 9 bases from J, with 10 bases between. Every TCR cDNA molecule carried a tag that served as a unique molecular identifier. TCRdb reprocessed the 5' RACE reads via MiXCR and lists one record per CDR3 protein. The sample consists of more than 75,000 distinct CDR3 sequences, roughly an eighth of them appearing once. Study-level findings and limits: There were more appearances of ubiquitous expanded tumor TCRs in blood at resection than at follow-up.

The time point denotes: sample taken at primary tumor resection. From tumor, nontumor lung or frozen PBMC, whole RNA was taken unsorted for sequencing. J is TRBJ2-4 and V is TRBV30; D is possibly TRBD1 (5 bases). This clonotype was sampled from a male donor with early-stage non-small cell lung cancer. Here the sequenced sample was PBMCs, taken at surgery. The CDR3 loop is CAWSGGAPIQYF. CDR3 nucleotides: TGTGCCTGGAGTGGTGGGGCGCCCATTCAGTACTTC. The whole variable domain, remainder taken from reference TRBV30 and TRBJ2-4, is SQTIHQWPATLVQPVGSPLSLECTVEGTSNPNLYWYRQAAGRGLQLLFYSVGIGQISSEVPQNLSASRPQDRQFILSSKKLLLSDSGFYLCAWSGGAPIQYFGAGTRLSVL.